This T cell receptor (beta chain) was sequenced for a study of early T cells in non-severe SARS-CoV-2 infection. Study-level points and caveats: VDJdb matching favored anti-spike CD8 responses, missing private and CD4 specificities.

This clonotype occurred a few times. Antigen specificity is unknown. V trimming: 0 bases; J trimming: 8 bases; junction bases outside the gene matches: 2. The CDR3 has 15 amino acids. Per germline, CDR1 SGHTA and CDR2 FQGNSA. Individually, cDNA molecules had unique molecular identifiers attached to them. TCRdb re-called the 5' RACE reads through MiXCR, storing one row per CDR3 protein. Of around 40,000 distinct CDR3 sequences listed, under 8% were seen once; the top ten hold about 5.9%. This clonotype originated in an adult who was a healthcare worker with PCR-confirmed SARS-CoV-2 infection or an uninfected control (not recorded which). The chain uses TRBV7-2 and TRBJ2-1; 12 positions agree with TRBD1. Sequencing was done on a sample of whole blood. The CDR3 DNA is TGTGCCAGCAGCTTAGCGGGGACAGGGGGCTATGAGCAGTTCTTC. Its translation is CASSLAGTGGYEQFF.